This TCR beta chain was captured in a study of T cells after yellow fever vaccination. Findings of the study overall: Abundant contaminating clonotypes from the bulk population could appear in FACS-sorted repertoires. The secondary T-cell response peaked on day 5, not day 15, but was weaker.

The CDR3 runs to 14 residues. Germline CDR1 reads MNHEY; CDR2 reads SMNVEV (reference sequence). The V end was cut by 3 bases, the J end by 0 bases, with 6 bases between. On this clonotype itself: No antigen is known for it.

TCRdb re-called the 5' RACE reads with MiXCR, one entry per CDR3 protein. The sample has 150,000 to 200,000 distinct CDR3 sequences; approximately 10% are singletons. The sequence was collected from a man between 18 and 35 years old who received the YFV17D yellow fever vaccine. The sequencing here drew on CD8+ T cells sorted from PBMCs, taken 15 days after the yellow fever booster vaccination. The genes are TRBV27 and TRBJ2-1; no definite D call. The CDR3 loop is CASSFKISYNEQFF. The DNA of the CDR3 is TGTGCCAGCAGTTTCAAAATCTCCTACAATGAGCAGTTCTTC.